This TCR beta chain emerged from a study of tissue T cells after allogeneic stem cell transplantation. CDR3 length: 11 amino acids. Germline-derived CDR1 and CDR2 are SGHLS and HYDKME. The ends lost 4 bases at V and 6 bases at J; junction bases unmatched: 0. Sequencing of TCRbeta CDR3 at survey depth gave sequences and template counts. The assay was immunoSEQ multiplex PCR, and TCRdb's table has in-frame clones only and misses some. Of some 47,000 clones listed, around 66% are singletons. In this sample, this clone turned up once. Here the gene names and germline are mouse. The CDR3 extends 1 residue past the end of the read, so its final part is completed from the germline J gene.

Sequences were obtained from sorted cells pooled from one or two spleens. The V gene is TRBV12-2, the J gene TRBJ2-7; 9 positions match TRBD1. The clonotype comes from a pool of C57BL/6 mice in good health. The CDR3 reads CASSTGGEQYF. The sequenced CDR3 bases are TGTGCCAGCTCGACAGGGGGTGAACAGTAC.